Listed below are T cell receptor beta chains from one sample, sequenced in a study of tumor-infiltrating lymphocytes in primary liver carcinoma. A single record per CDR3 protein comes from TCRdb applying MiXCR to the multiplex PCR reads. This sample yields 300,000 to 350,000 distinct CDR3 sequences, of which approximately 58% are seen a single time; about a sixth belongs to the top ten. Sample: peripheral blood. Receptors were obtained from a woman aged 25 to 39 with primary liver carcinoma and hepatitis B virus infection. Both conserved end residues are part of each CDR3. D genes are given only for firm matches. Not every row has a clone size; where given, it reads once, few, many or a size class.

>NA|TRBV6-2/TRBV6-3|TRBD1|TRBJ1-1
CASSYSADRAVAFF
TGTGCCAGCAGTTACTCGGCGGACAGGGCCGTGGCTTTCTTT
>NA|TRBV11-3|TRBD2|TRBJ2-7
CAISLHLGTSGSYEQYF
TGTGCCATCAGCCTGCACCTAGGGACTAGCGGCTCCTACGAGCAGTACTTC
>NA|TRBV10-1|TRBD2|TRBJ2-1
CASSPIIGISGRAAEQFF
TGCGCCAGCAGCCCCATTATAGGGATTAGCGGGAGGGCCGCGGAGCAGTTCTTC
>NA|TRBV7-8|TRBD1|TRBJ1-2
CASSQPDRGVYGYTF
TGTGCCAGCAGCCAGCCGGACAGGGGCGTCTATGGCTACACCTTC
>NA|TRBV5-6|NA|TRBJ1-1
CASSSVHQEAFF
TGTGCCAGCAGCTCGGTACATCAAGAAGCTTTCTTT
>NA|TRBV6-6|TRBD2|TRBJ2-1
CASSTTSGPHNEQSF
TGTGCCAGCAGTACTACTAGCGGACCCCACAATGAGCAGTCCTTC
>NA|TRBV6-2/TRBV6-3|NA|TRBJ1-5
CASSLHVNQSQHF
TGTGCCAGCAGCCTACATGTCAATCAGTCCCAGCATTTT
>NA|TRBV6-5|NA|TRBJ2-3
CASSKDWRGTDTQYF
TGTGCCAGCAGTAAGGACTGGCGGGGAACAGATACGCAGTATTTT
>NA|TRBV4-1|TRBD1|TRBJ2-3
CASSRGQGLSTDTQYF
TGCGCCAGCAGCCGGGGACAGGGTCTGAGCACAGATACGCAGTATTTT
>many|TRBV10-3|TRBD2|TRBJ2-7
CAISEVTGGRNEQYF
TGTGCCATCAGCGAGGTTACGGGGGGAAGGAACGAGCAGTACTTC
>NA|TRBV12-3/TRBV12-4|NA|TRBJ2-1
CVSSLSGISGFEQFF
TGTGTCAGCAGCCTGTCCGGGATTAGCGGATTTGAGCAGTTCTTC
>NA|TRBV4-1|NA|TRBJ1-1
CASSQDDLENTEAFF
TGCGCCAGCAGCCAAGATGACCTTGAGAACACTGAAGCTTTCTTT
>many|TRBV5-5|NA|TRBJ2-1
CASSLAPSSYNEQFF
TGTGCCAGCAGCCTAGCGCCCAGCTCCTACAATGAGCAGTTCTTC
>few|TRBV11-3|NA|TRBJ1-4
CASTNSGGFNEKLFF
TGTGCCAGCACCAACTCGGGGGGGTTCAATGAAAAACTGTTTTTT
>NA|TRBV7-8|NA|TRBJ1-2
CANSYDGAIYGYTF
TGTGCCAACAGCTACGACGGAGCTATCTATGGCTACACCTTC
>NA|TRBV5-6|NA|TRBJ2-1
CASSPGNSYNEHFF
TGTGCCAGCAGCCCAGGGAACTCCTACAATGAGCATTTCTTC
>NA|TRBV12-3/TRBV12-4|NA|TRBJ2-2
CAGRPGLRAGELFF
TGTGCCGGCAGACCCGGACTGAGGGCCGGGGAGCTGTTTTTT
>many|TRBV11-2|NA|TRBJ2-7
CASSLDRGDYEQYF
TGTGCCAGCAGCTTAGATCGAGGGGACTACGAGCAGTACTTC
>NA|TRBV4-3|NA|TRBJ2-7
CAISQDAGSSYNVQYF
TGCGCCATCAGCCAAGATGCGGGAAGCTCCTACAATGTGCAGTACTTC
>once|TRBV11-2|TRBD2|TRBJ2-7
CAGSRTLGGGTTYEQYF
TGTGCCGGCAGCCGGACTCTGGGCGGGGGGACAACTTACGAGCAGTACTTC
>many|TRBV11-1|NA|TRBJ2-5
CASSSTDKETQYF
TGTGCCAGCAGCTCGACGGATAAAGAGACCCAGTACTTC
>NA|TRBV6-5|NA|TRBJ2-1
CASSYRLPYNEQFF
TGTGCCAGCAGTTACCGCCTGCCTTACAATGAGCAGTTCTTC
>NA|TRBV29-1|TRBD1|TRBJ2-3
CSVAARTGDHTDTQYF
TGCAGCGTCGCTGCTCGGACAGGGGACCACACAGATACGCAGTATTTT
>NA|TRBV5-1|TRBD2|TRBJ2-3
CASIPGLAGYTDTQYF
TGCGCCAGCATCCCGGGACTAGCGGGATACACAGATACGCAGTATTTT
>NA|TRBV6-2/TRBV6-3|NA|TRBJ2-3
CASSYSFSRTDMQYF
TGTGCTAGCAGTTACTCTTTCAGTCGCACAGATATGCAGTATTTT
>few|TRBV6-1|NA|TRBJ2-6
CASKIPESGANVLTF
TGTGCCAGCAAAATACCTGAGTCTGGGGCCAACGTCCTGACTTTC
>NA|TRBV11-2|NA|TRBJ2-7
CASSPTDMGEEQYF
TGTGCCAGCAGCCCGACGGACATGGGTGAAGAGCAGTACTTC
>many|TRBV12-5|NA|TRBJ2-3
CASGFAMPDTQYF
TGTGCTAGTGGTTTCGCTATGCCAGATACGCAGTATTTT
>many|TRBV12-3/TRBV12-4|TRBD2|TRBJ2-7
CASSEAGRVYEQYF
TGTGCCAGCAGTGAGGCAGGGAGGGTCTACGAGCAGTACTTC
>many|TRBV29-1|TRBD1|TRBJ1-2
CSVARTGGGYTF
TGCAGCGTTGCGAGGACAGGCGGGGGCTACACCTTC
>NA|TRBV7-3|NA|TRBJ2-2
CASSRTVPTGELFF
TGTGCCAGCAGCCGGACGGTACCCACCGGGGAGCTGTTTTTT
>NA|TRBV7-9|NA|TRBJ2-5
CASSQGRAQQETQYF
TGTGCCAGCAGCCAAGGCCGGGCTCAGCAAGAGACCCAGTACTTC
>NA|TRBV6-6|NA|TRBJ1-3
CASSYSGQDGESGNTICF
TGTGCCAGCAGTTACTCCGGCCAGGATGGGGAATCTGGAAACACCATATGTTTT
>few|TRBV12-3/TRBV12-4|NA|TRBJ1-6
CASSFLPGTNSPLHF
TGTGCCAGCAGTTTCCTTCCAGGAACCAATTCACCCCTCCACTTT
>few|TRBV5-6|TRBD1|TRBJ1-1
CASSTPDRARAFF
TGTGCCAGCAGCACCCCGGACAGGGCGCGCGCTTTCTTT
>many|TRBV6-2/TRBV6-3|NA|TRBJ2-7
CASSGMGEQYF
TGTGCCAGCAGTGGAATGGGTGAGCAGTACTTC
>NA|TRBV12-3/TRBV12-4|TRBD1|TRBJ2-2
CVSTSGGTGYTGELFF
TGTGTCAGCACCTCAGGGGGGACAGGTTACACCGGGGAACTGTTTTTT
>NA|TRBV11-3|NA|TRBJ2-2
CASSITDYKGTNTVELFF
TGTGCCAGCAGCATTACTGACTACAAGGGGACAAACACCGTGGAGCTGTTTTTT